This note documents a single T cell receptor beta chain sequence. The data stem from a study of blood T cell repertoires in COVID-19. Repertoires were generated with immunoSEQ multiplex PCR, while TCRdb's copy carries only in-frame clones and drops some. The repertoire consists of about 61,000 clones, with roughly 80% occurring once and the leading ten covering approximately 21%. The V end was cut by 0 bases, the J end by 2 bases, with 24 bases between. Germline CDR1 and CDR2: LGHDT and YNNKEL (reference sequence). This CDR3 is 20 amino acids long. This TCR came from a man of 80 years or more with active or convalescent COVID-19. The sequencing input was peripheral blood. The genes are TRBV3-1 (or the pseudogene TRBV3-2) and TRBJ2-3; TRBD2 is a possible D gene (6 bases). This chain's CDR3 is CASSQEVVSEDYPLTDTQYF. The CDR3 nucleotides read TGTGCCAGCAGCCAAGAAGTTGTGAGCGAGGACTACCCCCTCACAGATACGCAGTATTTT.